Presented here are 28 T cell receptor beta chains from one specimen sequenced in a study of Graves' ophthalmopathy and Graves' hyperthyroidism. RNA transcripts yielded amplified TCR beta CDR3 regions. The first round was an RT-PCR with HTBI primers, and the second round was a multiplex PCR. TCRdb re-analysed the multiplex PCR reads in MiXCR, keeping a single row per CDR3 protein. The table has approximately 700,000 distinct CDR3 sequences, over 40% seen once; the top ten hold over 2.5%. The sequencing sample was made of peripheral blood. The receptors come from an adult man with Graves' ophthalmopathy.

This clonotype was seen repeatedly, ten times or more. V usage is TRBV7-9 and J usage is TRBJ1-1; D remains ambiguous. Germline V gives CDR1 SEHNR, CDR2 FQNEAQ (reference sequence). The CDR3 sequence is 13 residues long. The V gene lost 5 bases and the J gene lost 3 bases, with 10 bases spanning the gap. In nucleotides, the CDR3 is TGTGCCAGCAGCCTTCTGACCGACACTGAAGCTTTCTTT. The encoded protein is CASSLLTDTEAFF.

This clonotype was seen ten or more times. CDR3 sequence: CASSLTEGFQETQYF. In nucleotides, the CDR3 is TGTGCCAGCAGCTTAACAGAGGGGTTTCAAGAGACCCAGTACTTC. The chain has TRBV7-8 and TRBJ2-5; D is tentatively TRBD1 or TRBD2 (5 bases each). CDR1 SGHVS and CDR2 FQNEAQ come from the germline V gene. The CDR3 loop spans 15 amino acids. V lost 2 bases and J 2 bases, leaving 12 bases between the germline ends.

This chain links TRBV27 with TRBJ1-1, with D perhaps matching TRBD1 (6 bases). Germline lookup yields CDR1 MNHEY and CDR2 SMNVEV (reference sequence). This CDR3 is 12 amino acids long. Between the trimmed V and J ends, which lost 8 bases and 8 bases, there was a span of 15 bases. CDR3: CASGTGTREAFF. The CDR3 DNA follows: TGTGCCAGCGGAACTGGGACAAGGGAAGCTTTCTTT.

V usage is TRBV2 and J usage is TRBJ1-2, with 9 bases that match TRBD1. V shed 4 bases and J 4 bases; nucleotides not matched to a gene: 13. Germline V lookup: CDR1 SNHLY, CDR2 FYNNEI. This CDR3 has 17 residues. In nucleotides, the CDR3 is TGTGCCAGCAGTGCCTCCGGGACAGGGATGGTCGGCTATGGCTACACCTTC. This encodes CASSASGTGMVGYGYTF.

The V gene is TRBV15, the J gene TRBJ2-5; 8 bases align to TRBD2. Trimming removed 3 bases from V and 2 bases from J; junction bases left unmatched: 2. The CDR3 has 14 residues. Germline V lookup: CDR1 LNHNV, CDR2 YYDKDF (reference sequence). The CDR3, as DNA: TGTGCCACCAGCAGCGGGGGGGAACAAGAGACCCAGTACTTC. Encoded protein: CATSSGGEQETQYF.

The rearrangement joins TRBV2 to TRBJ2-7; either TRBD1 or TRBD2 may supply D (5 bases each). Per the germline V gene, CDR1 is SNHLY and CDR2 is FYNNEI. This CDR3 comprises 13 residues. V lost 6 bases to trimming and J lost 7 bases, with 16 bases between them. The CDR3 region is CASRDGRGGEQYF. CDR3 in DNA: TGTGCCAGCAGGGACGGACGGGGCGGGGAGCAGTACTTC.

This chain uses TRBV7-9 with TRBJ1-6, with TRBD1 identical over 8 bases. The CDR3 has 15 residues. Unmatched junction bases numbered 9, after V lost 3 bases and J lost 11 bases. Germline V gene lookup returns CDR1 SEHNR and CDR2 FQNEAQ (reference sequence). The CDR3 spells CASSLGTGDRTPLHF. As DNA, the CDR3 is TGTGCCAGCAGCTTGGGGACAGGCGATCGGACACCCCTCCACTTT.

The chain links TRBV20-1 to TRBJ2-2; 7 bases are a match to TRBD2. The CDR3 length is 15 residues. Germline assignment: CDR1 DFQATT and CDR2 SNEGSKA (reference sequence). V lost 6 bases and J lost 4; bases outside the gene matches: 11. The CDR3 DNA sequence: TGCAGTGCAGCCATGGGGGGGATGAGCACCGGGGAGCTGTTTTTT. Translated, it gives CSAAMGGMSTGELFF.

This clonotype has more than one count but fewer than ten. The CDR3 spells CASSLDVEAEAFF. The DNA for the CDR3 is TGTGCCAGCAGCTTGGACGTGGAGGCTGAAGCTTTCTTT. V and J are TRBV5-8 and TRBJ1-1; D uncertain. Per germline, CDR1 SGHTS and CDR2 YDEGEE. V was shortened by 0 bases and J by 6 bases, with 9 bases between the two germline ends. The CDR3 is 13 residues long.

This clonotype has at least ten counts. V is TRBV29-1 and J is TRBJ1-1; D possibly corresponds to TRBD1 (6 bases). The CDR3 runs to 15 residues. Per the germline V gene, CDR1 is SQVTM and CDR2 is ANQGSEA. Trimming pared 4 bases from V and 5 bases from J, leaving 20 bases between. CDR3 nucleotide sequence: TGCAGCGTTGCAATAACAGGGATGGGGGGGACTGAAGCTTTCTTT. This translates into CSVAITGMGGTEAFF.

On this clonotype itself: This may be a read error: a much more frequent sequence differs by one nucleotide. The CDR3 nucleotides are TGCAGTGCTAGTCCGCAGGGGGCATGGGGCCACACCTTC. Translating gives CSASPQGAWGHTF. The chain recombines TRBV20-1 with TRBJ1-2; TRBD1 matches at 8 bases. Germline V lookup: CDR1 DFQATT, CDR2 SNEGSKA (reference sequence). V shed 3 bases and J 12 bases; nucleotides not matched to a gene: 12. The CDR3 length is 13 residues.

This clonotype was counted once. The chain is built from TRBV2 and TRBJ2-5; D may be TRBD1 (5 bases). The DNA matches TRBJ2-7 better at its end, which makes the J call doubtful. CDR1 and CDR2 from the germline V gene are SNHLY and FYNNEI. The CDR3 length is 12 residues. CDR3 DNA: TGTGCCAGCAGTGGGGGCTTCTACGAGCAGTACTTC. This sequence encodes CASSGGFYEQYF.

The chain combines TRBV9 with TRBJ2-2; maybe TRBD1 (6 bases). The CDR3 consists of 15 residues. CDR1 and CDR2 (germline): SGDLS, YYNGEE. V lost 4 bases to trimming and J lost 4 bases, with 14 bases between them. The CDR3, as DNA: TGTGCCAGCAGCTATTCAGGGGTAGCCACCGGGGAGCTGTTTTTT. Protein product: CASSYSGVATGELFF.

This chain links TRBV2 with TRBJ1-5; possible D gene TRBD1, 6 bases. The length of the CDR3 is 18 residues. Trimming took off 1 base at V and 0 bases at J, with 16 bases between the two ends. The germline CDR1 and CDR2 sequences are SNHLY and FYNNEI. CDR3 sequence: CASSEETGLIYSNQPQHF. CDR3 nucleotides: TGTGCCAGCAGTGAAGAGACAGGACTGATTTATAGCAATCAGCCCCAGCATTTT.

In its sample, this clonotype was seen many times. This chain uses TRBV10-3 with TRBJ2-2, with TRBD1 matching over 7 bases. V trimming: 8 bases; J trimming: 2 bases; junction bases outside the gene matches: 8. Germline-derived CDR1 and CDR2 are ENHRY and SYGVKD. The CDR3 runs 15 residues. CDR3 DNA: TGTGCCATCTCGGTCCAGGGGGATAACACCGGGGAGCTGTTTTTT. The encoded protein is CAISVQGDNTGELFF.

The chain recombines TRBV29-1 with TRBJ1-2, with 7 bases identical to TRBD1. V shed 8 bases, J shed 8 bases, and the junction held 11 bases outside the gene matches. The germline V gene has CDR1 SQVTM and CDR2 ANQGSEA. This CDR3 comprises 12 residues. DNA for the CDR3: TGCAGCACCTTGACAGGGACATTCGGCTACACCTTC. Its translation: CSTLTGTFGYTF.

This clonotype has at least ten counts. The chain carries TRBV12-3 or TRBV12-4 and TRBJ1-2, with D maybe TRBD1 (5 bases). The CDR3 has 13 amino acids. V was pared by 5 bases and J by 3 bases, with 10 bases between. The CDR3 here is CASSGGPDYGYTF. As DNA, the CDR3 is TGTGCCAGCAGTGGGGGACCAGACTATGGCTACACCTTC.

Of note for this clonotype: This may be a read error, as it is one base from a much larger clone. J is TRBJ1-1 and V is TRBV7-9, with TRBD1 matching 10 bases. Germline CDR1 is SEHNR and CDR2 is FQNEAQ (reference sequence). The CDR3 spans 16 residues. The CDR3: CASSQTPGQGNSEAFF. CDR3 nucleotide sequence: TGTGCCAGCAGCCAAACACCGGGACAGGGGAACTCTGAAGCTTTCTTT.

As concerns this clonotype: A clone one base away is much larger, so this may be a read error. The V gene is TRBV12-3 or TRBV12-4, the J gene TRBJ2-2; TRBD2 is a possible D gene (6 bases). The CDR3 has 14 amino acids. In nucleotides, the CDR3 is TGTGCCAGCAGTTTCCGGGAGAACGCCGGGGAGCTGTTTTTT. Its translation is CASSFRENAGELFF.

Many counts were recorded for this clonotype. The chain is built from TRBV29-1 and TRBJ2-7; a possible D gene is TRBD2 (6 bases). This CDR3 is 13 amino acids long. V was clipped by 7 bases and J by 0 bases, with 13 bases between them. Germline values: CDR1 SQVTM, CDR2 ANQGSEA. CDR3 in DNA: TGCAGCGGGGGGGACGGAAGCTCCTACGAGCAGTACTTC. Encoded protein: CSGGDGSSYEQYF.

Only a few counts were recorded for this clonotype. The chain carries TRBV19 and TRBJ2-3; 9 nucleotides match TRBD2. Germline V gene sequence: CDR1 LNHDA, CDR2 SQIVND (reference sequence). This CDR3 comprises 16 residues. Trimming took 1 base from V and 0 from J; bases not matched to a gene: 2. This chain's CDR3 is CASSIGLAGSTDTQYF. The CDR3 DNA reads TGTGCCAGTAGTATAGGCCTAGCGGGAAGCACAGATACGCAGTATTTT.

This clonotype was seen a single time. J is TRBJ2-5 and V is TRBV5-1; 8 nucleotides match TRBD1. V was clipped by 0 bases and J by 1 base; unmatched bases: 2. The CDR3 has 15 amino acids. Germline CDR1 and CDR2: SGHRS and YFSETQ. In DNA form, the CDR3 reads TGCGCCAGCAGCTTGGAGGACAGGGTCCAAGAGACCCAGTACTTC. It is translated as CASSLEDRVQETQYF.

This clonotype was found many times. The chain couples TRBV20-1 to TRBJ1-1; D may be TRBD1 (5 bases). V was clipped by 4 bases and J by 7 bases, with 22 bases between them. Looked up from germline, CDR1 is DFQATT and CDR2 is SNEGSKA (reference sequence). This CDR3 region has 15 residues. CDR3 residues: CSAMVPGGGEGEAFF. CDR3 sequence (DNA): TGCAGTGCTATGGTTCCCGGGGGAGGGGAAGGTGAAGCTTTCTTT.

The chain combines TRBV6-5 with TRBJ2-5, with 10 bases lining up with TRBD2. Germline loops: CDR1 MNHEY, CDR2 SVGAGI. The CDR3 covers 16 residues. V shed 6 bases and J 2 bases; nucleotides not matched to a gene: 9. The CDR3 sequence: CASRPALAGRQETQYF. The CDR3 nucleotides are TGTGCCAGCAGGCCAGCACTAGCGGGGAGACAAGAGACCCAGTACTTC.

This chain connects TRBV19 to TRBJ2-3; 7 bases are shared with TRBD2. Germline lookup yields CDR1 LNHDA and CDR2 SQIVND (reference sequence). There are 13 residues in the CDR3. Losses at the gene ends were 3 bases for V and 8 bases for J; bases not matched to a gene: 5. The CDR3 DNA is TGTGCCAGTAGTATTAGCGGGTCCTCTACGCAGTATTTT. Its translation is CASSISGSSTQYF.

Many counts were recorded for this clonotype. The V gene is TRBV2, the J gene TRBJ2-7, with D possibly being TRBD1 or TRBD2 (5 bases each). V was clipped by 6 bases and J by 4 bases, with 13 bases between them. Germline values: CDR1 SNHLY, CDR2 FYNNEI. The CDR3 length is 13 residues. The CDR3 spells CASRPGPGYEQYF. In DNA, the CDR3 is TGTGCCAGCAGACCGGGACCGGGTTACGAGCAGTACTTC. Using reference TRBV2 and TRBJ2-7 for the parts outside the CDR3, the full variable domain is EPEVTQTPSHQVTQMGQEVILRCVPISNHLYFYWYRQILGQKVEFLVSFYNNEISEKSEIFDDQFSVERPDGSNFTLKIRSTKLEDSAMYFCASRPGPGYEQYFGPGTRLTVT.

The gene calls are TRBV20-1 and TRBJ1-1; tentatively, D is TRBD1 (5 bases). The CDR3 consists of 18 residues. Germline V CDR1 and CDR2: DFQATT, SNEGSKA (reference sequence). Trimming removed 0 bases from V and 1 base from J, with 21 bases in between. The CDR3 reads CSARDRNREGGENTEAFF. CDR3 nucleotide sequence: TGCAGTGCTAGAGATCGGAATCGAGAGGGAGGGGAGAACACTGAAGCTTTCTTT.

Many counts were recorded for this clonotype. The chain employs TRBV2 and TRBJ1-1; D remains ambiguous. V lost 4 bases and J 3 bases, leaving 6 bases between the germline ends. The CDR3 runs 12 residues. Germline V gives CDR1 SNHLY, CDR2 FYNNEI. The CDR3, as DNA: TGTGCCAGCAGTGTCCGGGACACTGAAGCTTTCTTT. Translated, it gives CASSVRDTEAFF.